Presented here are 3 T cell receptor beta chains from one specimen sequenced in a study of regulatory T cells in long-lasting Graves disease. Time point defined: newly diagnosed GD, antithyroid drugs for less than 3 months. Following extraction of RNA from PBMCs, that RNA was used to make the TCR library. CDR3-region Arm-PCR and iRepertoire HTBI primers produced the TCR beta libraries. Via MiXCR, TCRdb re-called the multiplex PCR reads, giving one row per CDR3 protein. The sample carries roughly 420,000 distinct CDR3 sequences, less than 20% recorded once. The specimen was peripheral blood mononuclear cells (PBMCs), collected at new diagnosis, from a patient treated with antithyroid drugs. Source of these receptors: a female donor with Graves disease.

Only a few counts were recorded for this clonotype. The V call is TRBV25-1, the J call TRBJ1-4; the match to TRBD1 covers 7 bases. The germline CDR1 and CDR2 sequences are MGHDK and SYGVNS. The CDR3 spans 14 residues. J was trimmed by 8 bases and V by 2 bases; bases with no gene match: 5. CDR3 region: CASSEPGTAEKLFF. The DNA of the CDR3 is TGTGCCAGCAGTGAACCCGGGACAGCCGAAAAACTGTTTTTT.

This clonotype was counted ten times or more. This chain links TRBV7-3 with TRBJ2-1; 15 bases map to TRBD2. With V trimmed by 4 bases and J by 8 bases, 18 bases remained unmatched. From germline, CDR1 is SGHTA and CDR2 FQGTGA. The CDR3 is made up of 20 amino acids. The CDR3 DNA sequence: TGTGCCAGCAGCTCCACCCAACTAGGACTAGCGGGAGGGCGGTGGGATGAGCAGTTCTTC. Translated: CASSSTQLGLAGGRWDEQFF. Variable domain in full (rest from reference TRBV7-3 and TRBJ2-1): GAGVSQTPSNKVTEKGKYVELRCDPISGHTALYWYRQSLGQGPEFLIYFQGTGAADDSGLPNDRFFAVRPEGSVSTLKIQRTERGDSAVYLCASSSTQLGLAGGRWDEQFFGPGTRLTVL.

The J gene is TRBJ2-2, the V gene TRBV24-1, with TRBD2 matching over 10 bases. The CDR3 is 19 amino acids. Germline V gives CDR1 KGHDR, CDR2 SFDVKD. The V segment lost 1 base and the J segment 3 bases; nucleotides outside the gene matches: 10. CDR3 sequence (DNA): TGTGCCACCAGTGATTTAAAGGGGCTAGCGGGAGCAGACACCGGGGAGCTGTTTTTT. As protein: CATSDLKGLAGADTGELFF.